The T cell receptor (beta chain) under discussion was sequenced for a study of T cell responses to AZD1222 COVID-19 vaccine. Study-wide results and limits: With two AZD1222 doses given, Spike-specific TCR breadth and depth both rose.

Profiled with immunoSEQ multiplex PCR; TCRdb holds only in-frame clones, not every one. The repertoire includes around 140,000 clones, 91% of them detected once, and 6.5% to 8% sits in the top ten. Note on this clone: The antigen remains undetermined.

This CDR3 is 17 amino acids long. The V and J ends lost 3 bases and 0 bases, in that order; junction bases with no gene match: 6. From germline, CDR1 is MRHNA and CDR2 SNTAGT. The J gene is TRBJ2-3, the V gene TRBV6-4; 10 bases agree with TRBD2. The sequencing used peripheral blood, collected 28 days after the second dose of the MenACWY control vaccine. The receptor was derived from an adult who received the MenACWY meningococcal vaccine as a control. The CDR3 coding sequence is TGTGCCAGCAGTGAAAAGAGGACTAGCGGAAGCACAGATACGCAGTATTTT. Its translation: CASSEKRTSGSTDTQYF.